Presented here are 14 T cell receptor beta chains from one specimen sequenced in a study of OX40 agonist ivuxolimab in advanced cancers. TCRdb's copy holds only in-frame clones and misses some; the assay was immunoSEQ multiplex PCR. The sample carries around 79,000 clones, about 92% recorded once. The material sequenced was CD4+ or CD8+ T cells sorted from blood, taken in a trial of the OX40 agonist ivuxolimab. These TCRs come from an adult with an advanced solid tumor such as melanoma, head and neck, liver or kidney cancer.

This rearrangement joins TRBV7-9 to TRBJ2-7; TRBD1 might be the D (5 bases). The CDR3 runs to 16 residues. Germline V lookup: CDR1 SEHNR, CDR2 FQNEAQ (reference sequence). The V end lost 1 base, the J end lost 6 bases, and 19 bases lay between the germline ends. CDR3 region: CASSLGFPSQGSEQYF. In nucleotides, the CDR3 is TGTGCCAGCAGCTTAGGTTTTCCGTCGCAGGGTAGCGAGCAGTACTTC.

The CDR3 is CASSLAGELSYEQYF. CDR3 DNA: TGTGCCAGCAGCCTAGCGGGGGAGCTCTCCTACGAGCAGTACTTC. The V and J genes are TRBV9 and TRBJ2-7, with TRBD2 matching 10 bases. This CDR3 contains 15 residues. Germline V lookup: CDR1 SGDLS, CDR2 YYNGEE. V gave up 4 bases and J gave up 0 bases; unmatched junction bases: 4.

The genes are TRBV6-6 and TRBJ2-3, with a tentative D call TRBD2 (5 bases). Trimming stripped 6 bases from V and 2 bases from J, with 12 bases between. CDR1 and CDR2 from the germline V gene are MNHNY and SVGAGI (reference sequence). This CDR3 region has 14 residues. CDR3 protein: CASSRDGDTDTQYF. Here the CDR3 DNA reads TGTGCCAGCAGCCGTGACGGGGACACAGATACGCAGTATTTT.

This chain joins TRBV29-1 and TRBJ1-4, with D hard to call. Germline lookup yields CDR1 SQVTM and CDR2 ANQGSEA. CDR3 length equals 13 residues. V dropped 6 bases and J dropped 8 bases, with 16 bases sitting between them. The CDR3 region is CSVADDVGEKLFF. CDR3 in DNA: TGCAGCGTCGCTGACGACGTAGGGGAAAAACTGTTTTTT. The entire variable domain, with the rest obtained from reference TRBV29-1 and TRBJ1-4, is as follows: SAVISQKPSRDICQRGTSLTIQCQVDSQVTMMFWYRQQPGQSLTLIATANQGSEATYESGFVIDKFPISRPNLTFSTLTVSNMSPEDSSIYLCSVADDVGEKLFFGSGTQLSVL.

V is TRBV4-3 and J is TRBJ1-2, with D hard to call. This CDR3 has 15 amino acids. Germline values: CDR1 LGHNA, CDR2 YSLEER. V dropped 0 bases and J dropped 2 bases, with 10 bases sitting between them. The CDR3 here is CASSQDLGPNYGYTF. The CDR3 nucleotides are TGCGCCAGCAGCCAAGACCTCGGACCGAACTATGGCTACACCTTC.

This clone has at least ten counts. The same CDR3 also results from other DNA sequences found in this sample. The chain combines TRBV10-3 with TRBJ2-3; TRBD1 matches 9 bases. The CDR3 spans 13 residues. After removal of 6 bases from V and 3 bases from J, the junction contained 1 base not matched to a gene. Germline CDR1 reads ENHRY; CDR2 reads SYGVKD. CDR3 amino acids: CAIRGQGTDTQYF. For the CDR3, the DNA is TGTGCCATCAGGGGACAGGGTACAGATACGCAGTATTTT.

This clone appeared a single time. The V and J genes are TRBV5-4 and TRBJ2-2; perhaps TRBD1 as D (5 bases). CDR3 length: 15 amino acids. V lost 0 bases and J lost 2, with 8 bases in between. Per the germline V gene, CDR1 is SGHNT and CDR2 is YYREEE (reference sequence). The CDR3 DNA is TGTGCCAGCAGCTTGGGGACAACTAACACCGGGGAGCTGTTTTTT. This sequence encodes CASSLGTTNTGELFF.

The chain has TRBV7-9 and TRBJ1-5; D gene ambiguous. The CDR3 spans 14 residues. V lost 5 bases and J 2 bases, leaving 10 bases between the germline ends. Germline V gene sequence: CDR1 SEHNR, CDR2 FQNEAQ (reference sequence). The CDR3 reads CASSLEVGNQPQHF. The CDR3 nucleotides read TGTGCCAGCAGCCTCGAGGTCGGCAATCAGCCCCAGCATTTT.

This clone was observed a few times. The V call is TRBV9, the J call TRBJ2-7; D is perhaps TRBD2 (6 bases). CDR1 is SGDLS and CDR2 is YYNGEE in the germline V gene. This CDR3 comprises 14 residues. Trimming stripped 4 bases from V and 4 bases from J, with 15 bases between. This CDR3 reads CASSPPLGTYEQYF. The CDR3 DNA reads TGTGCCAGCAGCCCTCCTCTCGGGACTTACGAGCAGTACTTC.

V is TRBV27 and J is TRBJ2-6, with D unresolved. This CDR3 comprises 14 residues. Germline loops: CDR1 MNHEY, CDR2 SMNVEV (reference sequence). V shed 6 bases and J shed 3 bases, with 9 bases lying between them. CDR3 DNA: TGTGCCAGCAGCCATGCAGGTGGGGCCAACGTCCTGACTTTC. Protein: CASSHAGGANVLTF.

The chain joins TRBV7-9 to TRBJ2-7; no reliable D call. CDR3 length: 15 residues. Deletions cut 5 bases from V and 0 bases from J, with 14 bases between. CDR1 is SEHNR, CDR2 FQNEAQ, per germline (reference sequence). CDR3 protein: CASSPNLQSSYEQYF. The CDR3 coding sequence is TGTGCCAGCAGCCCCAACTTACAGAGCTCCTACGAGCAGTACTTC.

The chain has TRBV5-6 and TRBJ2-5; D gene ambiguous. Germline V gives CDR1 SGHDT, CDR2 YYEEEE. This CDR3 spans 13 amino acids. V lost 0 bases to trimming and J lost 4 bases, with 7 bases between them. CDR3 sequence: CASSLGLSETQYF. The CDR3 DNA sequence: TGTGCCAGCAGCTTGGGTTTATCAGAGACCCAGTACTTC. Supplemented by reference TRBV5-6 and TRBJ2-5, the full variable domain reads DAGVTQSPTHLIKTRGQQVTLRCSPKSGHDTVSWYQQALGQGPQFIFQYYEEEERQRGNFPDRFSGHQFPNYSSELNVNALLLGDSALYLCASSLGLSETQYFGPGTRLLVL.

The V gene is TRBV13, the J gene TRBJ2-5; D perhaps matches TRBD1 (6 bases). The germline V gene has CDR1 PRHDT and CDR2 FYEKMQ (reference sequence). The CDR3 consists of 14 residues. Trimming cost V 3 bases and J 5 bases, with 13 bases left between them. CDR3 DNA sequence: TGTGCCAGCAGCTTCAGGGGTGGTATGGAGACCCAGTACTTC. Translated, it gives CASSFRGGMETQYF.

Turning to this clone: This same CDR3 is encoded by further DNA sequences in the sample. The CDR3 reads CASSPSTGDSNQPQHF. CDR3 DNA sequence: TGTGCCAGCAGTCCCTCGACAGGGGATAGCAATCAGCCCCAGCATTTT. The chain joins TRBV27 to TRBJ1-5; 8 bases line up with TRBD1. The germline V gene encodes CDR1 MNHEY and CDR2 SMNVEV (reference sequence). The CDR3 is 16 amino acids. After removal of 5 bases from V and 0 bases from J, the junction contained 6 bases not matched to a gene.